This TCR beta chain was documented in a study of blood T cell repertoires in COVID-19. Seattle patients were enrolled while actively infected and followed longitudinally. The repertoire was sequenced with immunoSEQ multiplex PCR; TCRdb's copy has only in-frame clones and lacks some. The table records approximately 92,000 clones, roughly 85% of them present only once. CDR3 length equals 13 residues. The V end lost 4 bases, the J end lost 1 base, and 7 bases lay between the germline ends. Germline V gene data show CDR1 as SGHTA and CDR2 as FQGNSA. The rearrangement uses TRBV7-2 and TRBJ1-1, with D uncertain. This TCR was sampled from a woman in her sixties with COVID-19, enrolled during active disease. The specimen was peripheral blood. The CDR3 sequence is CASSYDRNTEAFF. DNA of the CDR3: TGTGCCAGCAGCTATGATAGGAACACTGAAGCTTTCTTT.